The sequence of this T cell receptor (beta chain) was determined in a study of radiotherapy plus CTLA-4 blockade in lung cancer. Libraries were prepared by immunoSEQ multiplex PCR; TCRdb keeps only in-frame clonotypes and omits some of them. The data contain around 80,000 clones, 78% of them singletons. This clone has only a few counts. The germline CDR1 and CDR2 sequences are SGHNT and YYREEE (reference sequence). The CDR3 has 13 residues. J lost 3 bases, V lost 4 bases, and 2 bases had no gene match. Sample: peripheral blood, taken from a patient treated with radiotherapy plus ipilimumab. The chain carries TRBV5-4 and TRBJ2-7, with 9 bases identical to TRBD1. This clonotype was obtained from a human donor with non-small cell lung cancer whose response to radiotherapy plus ipilimumab could not be evaluated. Some clones in this sample may be carry-over from other donors' samples. The CDR3 DNA sequence: TGTGCCAGCAGCGTGGACAGGGGCTACGAGCAGTACTTC. Translating it yields CASSVDRGYEQYF.